Below, 18 T cell receptor beta chains from the same sample are listed, as sequenced in a study of blood T cell repertoires in COVID-19. Profiled with immunoSEQ multiplex PCR; TCRdb holds only in-frame clones, not every one. The sample holds about 120,000 clones, about four fifths seen once. The specimen was peripheral blood. These receptors all come from a man between 60 and 75 years old with acute or convalescent COVID-19.

The chain recombines TRBV7-9 with TRBJ2-7; 14 nucleotides match TRBD2. The V segment lost 4 bases and the J segment 5 bases; nucleotides outside the gene matches: 4. Germline assignment: CDR1 SEHNR and CDR2 FQNEAQ (reference sequence). CDR3 length: 15 residues. Written as DNA, the CDR3 is TGTGCCAGCAGCTCAGGGGGACTAGCGGGAGACGAGCAGTACTTC. Translated: CASSSGGLAGDEQYF.

This clone was picked up one time. The chain combines TRBV12-5 with TRBJ1-2; TRBD1 aligns across 7 bases. The CDR3 is 14 residues long. After removal of 5 bases from V and 2 bases from J, the junction contained 5 bases not matched to a gene. In germline, CDR1 is LGHNT, CDR2 FRNRAP. CDR3 residues: CASGRDSRNYGYTF. Written as DNA, the CDR3 is TGTGCTAGTGGTCGGGACAGCCGCAACTATGGCTACACCTTC.

The CDR3 nucleotides read TGCGCCAGCACCAGCGGGAGGGCCGGCACCGGGGAGCTGTTTTTT. Translated: CASTSGRAGTGELFF. This sequence joins TRBV5-1 and TRBJ2-2; 10 positions match TRBD2. The CDR3 spans 15 residues. The ends lost 6 bases at V and 4 bases at J; junction bases unmatched: 6. Germline V gene lookup returns CDR1 SGHRS and CDR2 YFSETQ.

The chain joins TRBV5-1 to TRBJ2-1; 9 nucleotides align to TRBD1. V lost 1 base to trimming and J lost 4 bases; unmatched junction nucleotides: 9. Germline V gene data show CDR1 as SGHRS and CDR2 as YFSETQ. This CDR3 region has 17 residues. CDR3 sequence: CASSLLEAGTGYNEQFF. The DNA of the CDR3 is TGCGCCAGCAGCTTGTTGGAGGCCGGGACAGGGTACAATGAGCAGTTCTTC.

The V gene is TRBV18, the J gene TRBJ1-4, with a tentative D call TRBD1 (5 bases). This CDR3 is 16 amino acids long. The V and J ends lost 0 bases and 7 bases respectively, with 15 bases between them. Germline lookup yields CDR1 KGHSH and CDR2 LQKENI. The CDR3 reads CASSPPGKQAGEKLFF. DNA of the CDR3: TGTGCCAGCTCACCACCGGGTAAACAGGCAGGTGAAAAACTGTTTTTT.

The rearrangement links TRBV30 to TRBJ2-1; 9 nucleotides line up with TRBD2. CDR1 is GTSNPN and CDR2 is SVGIG in the germline V gene (reference sequence). V gave up 2 bases and J gave up 3 bases; unmatched junction bases: 2. The CDR3 runs 14 residues. The CDR3 loop reads CAWSRLADYNEQFF. In DNA form, the CDR3 reads TGTGCCTGGAGTCGACTAGCGGACTACAATGAGCAGTTCTTC.

The V gene is TRBV6-5, the J gene TRBJ1-1, with a possible D match to TRBD1 (5 bases). This CDR3 region has 12 residues. V lost 6 bases, J lost 6 bases, and 11 bases lay in between. Germline V lookup: CDR1 MNHEY, CDR2 SVGAGI. The CDR3 bases are TGTGCCAGCAGAGTCCGGGACTCTGAAGCTTTCTTT. This sequence encodes CASRVRDSEAFF.

The rearrangement uses TRBV10-3 and TRBJ2-7, with TRBD2 identical over 9 bases. Germline CDR1 ENHRY, CDR2 SYGVKD. Losses at the gene ends were 6 bases for V and 0 bases for J; bases not matched to a gene: 6. The CDR3 totals 15 residues. Here the CDR3 reads CAIRGTSGPSYEQYF. CDR3 bases: TGTGCCATCAGAGGAACTAGCGGGCCCTCCTACGAGCAGTACTTC.

The chain carries TRBV4-2 and TRBJ1-1; D is unresolved. The CDR3 extends over 15 amino acids. CDR1 and CDR2 (germline): LGHNA, YNFKEQ. The ends were cut back, 0 bases at V and 3 bases at J, with 11 bases in the middle. The CDR3 protein is CASSQDTEAYTEAFF. DNA for the CDR3: TGTGCCAGCAGCCAAGATACCGAAGCCTACACTGAAGCTTTCTTT.

J is TRBJ2-7 and V is TRBV13; D may be TRBD1 (7 bases). V lost 5 bases and J 2 bases, leaving 13 bases between the germline ends. Germline V gives CDR1 PRHDT, CDR2 FYEKMQ (reference sequence). The CDR3 is made up of 14 amino acids. The DNA for the CDR3 is TGTGCCAGCAGCCTGACAGGGAGGACCTACGAGCAGTACTTC. It is translated as CASSLTGRTYEQYF.

The gene calls are TRBV4-1 and TRBJ2-5; D not certain. CDR1 is MGHRA and CDR2 is YSYEKL in the germline V gene. V was pared by 1 base and J by 4 bases, with 7 bases between. This CDR3 spans 13 amino acids. CDR3 nucleotide sequence: TGCGCCAGCAGCCAAGGAACTCCAGAGACCCAGTACTTC. It is translated as CASSQGTPETQYF.

This clone was counted many times. The chain is built from TRBV19 and TRBJ2-7; perhaps TRBD1 as D (5 bases). This CDR3 has 14 amino acids. The V end was cut by 3 bases, the J end by 2 bases, with 11 bases between. Looked up from germline, CDR1 is LNHDA and CDR2 is SQIVND (reference sequence). CDR3 region: CASSIRGRTYEQYF. The DNA of the CDR3 is TGTGCCAGTAGTATTAGGGGCAGGACCTACGAGCAGTACTTC.

Concerning this clone: This specimen includes other DNA sequences encoding the same CDR3. The chain combines TRBV15 with TRBJ1-1; TRBD1 might be the D (5 bases). Per germline, CDR1 LNHNV and CDR2 YYDKDF (reference sequence). The CDR3 extends over 13 amino acids. The V end was cut by 2 bases, the J end by 1 base, with 5 bases between. The chain's CDR3 is CATSRQGNTEAFF. In DNA, the CDR3 is TGTGCCACCAGCAGACAGGGGAACACTGAAGCTTTCTTT.

The rearrangement uses TRBV9 and TRBJ2-7; 10 nucleotides line up with TRBD2. Germline V lookup: CDR1 SGDLS, CDR2 YYNGEE. Germline trimming cut 4 bases from V and 5 bases from J; bases unmatched to any gene: 9. This CDR3 is built from 15 residues. CDR3 sequence reads: CASSPWASGSNEQYF. For the CDR3, the DNA is TGTGCCAGCAGCCCGTGGGCTAGCGGGAGCAACGAGCAGTACTTC.

This chain joins TRBV12-5 and TRBJ2-1; 7 nucleotides align to TRBD2. Germline CDR1 LGHNT, CDR2 FRNRAP. The CDR3 length is 18 residues. The junction had 15 bases not matched to a gene; V was cut back by 0 bases and J by 7 bases. The CDR3 region has the DNA TGTGCTAGTGGTTTGGTATACATTGGGGGACTACCAATTAATGAGCAGTTCTTC. Protein: CASGLVYIGGLPINEQFF.

The chain has TRBV5-1 and TRBJ2-5; weak D call: TRBD1 (6 bases). The germline gives CDR1 SGHRS, CDR2 YFSETQ. The CDR3 has 15 amino acids. V lost 0 bases and J lost 3, with 12 bases in between. CDR3 protein: CASSLAPSGEETQYF. The CDR3 nucleotides read TGCGCCAGCAGCTTGGCCCCATCAGGGGAAGAGACCCAGTACTTC.

The J gene is TRBJ1-2, the V gene TRBV28; D gene uncertain. V was cut by 5 bases and J by 3 bases, with 13 bases left in between. Germline values: CDR1 MDHEN, CDR2 SYDVKM. The CDR3 sequence is 14 residues long. The CDR3 reads CASSPGGYDYGYTF. In nucleotides, the CDR3 is TGTGCCAGCAGTCCCGGCGGTTACGACTATGGCTACACCTTC.

The chain has TRBV6-4 and TRBJ1-6, with 9 bases aligning to TRBD1. CDR1 is MRHNA, CDR2 SNTAGT, per germline. CDR3 length: 14 amino acids. Unmatched junction bases numbered 8, after V lost 10 bases and J lost 7 bases. CDR3 sequence: CATSAGTGNSPLHF. CDR3 coding DNA: TGTGCCACCTCTGCCGGGACAGGGAATTCACCCCTCCACTTT.